The rows below give T cell receptor beta chains drawn from one sample of a study of beta chain features in type 1 diabetes. Produced via immunoSEQ multiplex PCR; TCRdb's table is partial and in-frame only. The sample includes just under 150,000 clones, about 13% of them seen just once. The sample consisted of central memory CD4+ T cells from blood. The receptors were gathered from a man between 18 and 29 years old with type 1 diabetes. Both conserved end residues are part of each CDR3. D genes are given only for firm matches. A row's size may be missing; if present it is once, few, many or a size class.

once,TRBJ1-6,TRBV5-1,NA,TGCGCCAGCAGCTTTGGGACGGATAATTCACCCCTCCACTTT,CASSFGTDNSPLHF
few,TRBJ2-1,TRBV10-2,TRBD1,TGCGCCAGCAGGGGGACAGGGATCTCCTACAATGAGCAGTTCTTC,CASRGTGISYNEQFF
few,TRBJ1-1,TRBV19,NA,TGTGCCAGTAGTATTCCGGGGCCTGAAGCTTTCTTT,CASSIPGPEAFF
few,TRBJ1-2,TRBV28,TRBD1,TGTGCCAGCCAGAGAACAGGGGGGGATGGCTACACCTTC,CASQRTGGDGYTF
few,TRBJ2-4,TRBV10-3,TRBD2,TGTGCCATCAGTGCAGGGCTAGCGGGGGCCCTAAACATTCAGTACTTC,CAISAGLAGALNIQYF
NA,TRBJ2-1,TRBV11-2,NA,TGTGCCAGCAGCTTCGGAGTTAATGAGCAGTTCTTC,CASSFGVNEQFF
NA,TRBJ2-7,TRBV7-2,NA,TGTGCCAGCAGCTCGATTTCGGTCGAGCAGTACTTC,CASSSISVEQYF
once,TRBJ2-3,TRBV5-6,NA,TGTGCCAGCAGCCCGACGTGGGGGCGAGGAGATACGCAGTATTTT,CASSPTWGRGDTQYF
few,TRBJ1-5,TRBV30,NA,TGTGCCTGGAGTCCCCTCCCCGATCAGCCCCAGCATTTT,CAWSPLPDQPQHF
few,TRBJ2-7,TRBV29-1,TRBD2,TGCAGCGTTGTCGGCGCAGGGACTACCTACGAGCAGTACTTC,CSVVGAGTTYEQYF
few,TRBJ2-7,TRBV5-4,NA,TGTGCCAGCAGCCCGCGGTGGGAGTCCTACGAGCAGTACTTC,CASSPRWESYEQYF
NA,TRBJ1-3,TRBV5-1,NA,TGCGCCAGCAGCTTGGGCTCTGGAAACACCATATATTTT,CASSLGSGNTIYF
few,TRBJ2-1,TRBV5-4,TRBD1,TGTGCCAGCAGCCTAACGGGACAGGCAAACAATGAGCAGTTCTTC,CASSLTGQANNEQFF
NA,TRBJ1-4,TRBV5-6,NA,TGTGCCAGCAGCTTGGGATTCAATGAAAAACTGTTTTTT,CASSLGFNEKLFF
many,TRBJ2-3,TRBV11-2,NA,TGTGCCAGCCGGCCTATCATGGGACGGCCTAGCACAGATACGCAGTATTTT,CASRPIMGRPSTDTQYF
many,TRBJ1-2,TRBV30,NA,TGTGCCTGGAGTTCTCCGTCGTGGGGCTACACCTTC,CAWSSPSWGYTF
NA,TRBJ2-1,TRBV5-1,NA,TGCGCCAGCAGCTTGGTCGGACAGATGAACAATGAGCAGTTCTTC,CASSLVGQMNNEQFF
many,TRBJ2-6,TRBV7-2,NA,TGTGCCAGCAGCCCAGGGACTGGGGCCAACGTCCTGACTTTC,CASSPGTGANVLTF
few,TRBJ2-1,TRBV5-1,TRBD2,TGCGCCAGCAGCTTGGCGGGGGGACCGAACAATGAGCAGTTCTTC,CASSLAGGPNNEQFF
few,TRBJ2-3,TRBV5-6,TRBD1,TGTGCCAGCAGCCCAGGACAGGGGGAAGATACGCAGTATTTT,CASSPGQGEDTQYF
NA,TRBJ1-2,TRBV7-3,TRBD1,TGTGCCAGCAGCTTAACGGGACAGGGCTATGGCTACACCTTC,CASSLTGQGYGYTF
few,TRBJ2-1,TRBV7-6,TRBD2,TGTGCCAGCAGCACGGGACTAGCGGACTACAATGAGCAGTTCTTC,CASSTGLADYNEQFF
few,TRBJ2-3,TRBV21-1,NA,TGTGCCAGCAGCAAGACCGACAGGGGGCGGTCAGATACGCAGTATTTT,CASSKTDRGRSDTQYF
NA,TRBJ1-1,TRBV9,NA,TGTGCCAGCAGCGTAGCCCTCACGAACACTGAAGCTTTCTTT,CASSVALTNTEAFF
NA,TRBJ2-7,TRBV9,NA,TGTGCCAGCAGCGTAGTTGCAGGCTCGGGTCTCTACGAGCAGTACTTC,CASSVVAGSGLYEQYF
few,TRBJ2-3,TRBV7-3,TRBD1,TGTGCCAGCAGCGCCGGGACAGGTTGGGGAGATACGCAGTATTTT,CASSAGTGWGDTQYF
NA,TRBJ1-4,TRBV30,NA,TGTGCCTGGAGTGTAACGGGATTAAATGAAAAACTGTTTTTT,CAWSVTGLNEKLFF
NA,TRBJ1-4,TRBV2,NA,TGTGCCAGCAGTGATTATTCCGGTCGGGGTGGAACTAATGAAAAACTGTTTTTT,CASSDYSGRGGTNEKLFF
NA,TRBJ2-1,TRBV2,TRBD2,TGTGCCAGCGTCCCCCTTACTAGCGCTGAGCAGTTCTTC,CASVPLTSAEQFF
NA,TRBJ2-7,TRBV9,NA,TGTGCCAGCAGCGTAGCCGTCGGCAGCTCCTACGAGCAGTACTTC,CASSVAVGSSYEQYF
NA,TRBJ1-1,TRBV29-1,NA,TGCAGCTTAGGGGGCACTGAAGCTTTCTTT,CSLGGTEAFF
few,TRBJ2-3,TRBV7-2,TRBD2,TGTGCCAGCAGCTCACCTAGCGGGTTCGATACGCAGTATTTT,CASSSPSGFDTQYF
many,TRBJ2-1,TRBV19,TRBD2,TGTGCCAGTAGTCCCCGGGGACTAGCCGCGAATGAGCAGTTCTTC,CASSPRGLAANEQFF
many,TRBJ2-7,TRBV14,NA,TGTGCCAGCAGCCAAGTTAGGGAAATCTTATTC,CASSQVREILF
many,TRBJ2-7,TRBV7-2,TRBD1,TGTGCCAGCAGCCCTAGGGGACAGGGGGCCGGGGAGCAGTACTTC,CASSPRGQGAGEQYF
few,TRBJ1-6,TRBV30,NA,TGTGCCTGGAGTGTATTGGGGGGTACACCCCTCCACTTT,CAWSVLGGTPLHF
few,TRBJ2-6,TRBV9,NA,TGTGCCAGCAGCGTAGATGACAGGTACTCTGGGGCCAACGTCCTGACTTTC,CASSVDDRYSGANVLTF
few,TRBJ1-1,TRBV18,NA,TGTGCCAGCTCGCGGGCTGAGATGAACACTGAAGCTTTCTTT,CASSRAEMNTEAFF
few,TRBJ1-1,TRBV18,TRBD1,TGTGCCAGCTCATCCGGGACAGCGAACACTGAAGCTTTCTTT,CASSSGTANTEAFF
NA,TRBJ2-2,TRBV5-1,NA,TGCGCCAGCAGCTTGGCCGCCGGGACCGCTATAGCCGGGGAGCTGTTTTTT,CASSLAAGTAIAGELFF
NA,TRBJ2-7,TRBV7-2,TRBD1,TGTGCCAGCAGCTTAGCTGGGACAGGGGGCCGGTACGAGCAGTACTTC,CASSLAGTGGRYEQYF